The rows below give T cell receptor beta chains drawn from one sample of a study of cytomegalovirus exposure and HLA in healthy donors. TCRdb keeps only in-frame clones here, not all; method: immunoSEQ multiplex PCR. The sample carries some 140,000 clones, 73% recorded once. Specimen: PBMCs. The receptor source for this set is a middle-aged woman in good health and CMV-seronegative. CDR3s include the opening cysteine and the closing phenylalanine or tryptophan. The order of the fields is CDR3 protein, CDR3 DNA, J gene, clone size, V gene, CDR3 length, D gene. D genes are given only for firm matches. Clone size is shown for a subset of rows, as once, few, many or a class of expanded clone.

CASSFMSGGAEAFF TGTGCCAGCAGCTTTATGTCGGGGGGGGCTGAAGCTTTCTTT TRBJ1-1 - TRBV7-9 14 -
CASSLLGRGADEQFF TGTGCCAGCAGTTTATTGGGGCGGGGGGCTGATGAGCAGTTCTTC TRBJ2-1 - TRBV28 15 TRBD2
CASSDTGNYGYTF TGTGCCAGCAGTGATACAGGGAACTATGGCTACACCTTC TRBJ1-2 - TRBV2 13 -
CASGPGDTQYF TGTGCCAGCGGCCCGGGGGATACGCAGTATTTT TRBJ2-3 - TRBV7-2 11 -
CASSFPWGRGNTEAFF TGTGCCAGCAGCTTTCCCTGGGGGCGAGGGAACACTGAAGCTTTCTTT TRBJ1-1 - TRBV7-9 16 -
CASSYEGAGGYTF TGTGCCAGCAGTTACGAGGGGGCTGGAGGCTACACCTTC TRBJ1-2 - TRBV6-5 13 TRBD1
CASSPPLDRAHGYTF TGTGCCAGCAGCCCACCTCTGGACAGGGCGCATGGCTACACCTTC TRBJ1-2 - TRBV7-2 15 TRBD1
CASSSGHGETQYF TGTGCCAGCAGTAGTGGGCATGGGGAGACCCAGTACTTC TRBJ2-5 - TRBV2 13 -
CASSIRGGDIGELFF TGTGCCAGTAGTATAAGGGGGGGCGATATCGGGGAGCTGTTTTTT TRBJ2-2 - TRBV19 15 -
CASSSFDEQFF TGTGCCAGCAGCTCCTTCGATGAGCAGTTCTTC TRBJ2-1 - TRBV11-2 11 -
CASSLDQGDSDTQYF TGTGCCAGCAGCTTAGATCAGGGGGATTCAGATACGCAGTATTTT TRBJ2-3 - TRBV7-8 15 TRBD1
CASSAGTGSYGYTF TGTGCCAGCAGCGCGGGGACAGGTTCCTATGGCTACACCTTC TRBJ1-2 - TRBV9 14 TRBD1
CASSLQGPNTEAFF TGCGCCAGCAGCTTGCAGGGGCCGAACACTGAAGCTTTCTTT TRBJ1-1 few TRBV5-1 14 -
CASRSSGGADTQYF TGTGCCAGCAGAAGTAGCGGGGGGGCAGATACGCAGTATTTT TRBJ2-3 - TRBV7-3 14 TRBD2
CASNQGMIAEAFF TGTGCCAGCAACCAGGGAATGATCGCTGAAGCTTTCTTT TRBJ1-1 - TRBV28 13 -
CASSQEASGGAYEQYF TGTGCCAGCAGCCAAGAGGCTAGCGGGGGGGCCTACGAGCAGTACTTC TRBJ2-7 - TRBV4-2 16 TRBD2